Presented here are 28 T cell receptor beta chains from one specimen sequenced in a study of radiotherapy plus CTLA-4 blockade in lung cancer. Data came from immunoSEQ multiplex PCR; TCRdb stores just in-frame clones and leaves some out. Altogether tens of thousands of clones are present, about 79% being singletons, with the ten largest covering approximately 3.8%. The sample here was peripheral blood, taken from a patient treated with radiotherapy plus ipilimumab. The receptors here all came from a human donor with non-small cell lung cancer who had a partial response to radiotherapy plus ipilimumab. Some clones in this sample may be carry-over from other donors' samples.

The chain uses TRBV6-1 and TRBJ2-3; 7 bases align to TRBD1. This CDR3 has 14 amino acids. The V gene's germline CDR1 is MNHNS and CDR2 SASEGT. After removal of 5 bases from V and 4 bases from J, the junction contained 6 bases not matched to a gene. CDR3 nucleotides: TGTGCCAGCAGTTCCCGACAGGGATCAGATACGCAGTATTTT. As protein: CASSSRQGSDTQYF.

The CDR3 DNA reads TGTGCCAGCAGCCAAACAGGGGCCTTTAATGAAAAACTGTTTTTT. Its protein is CASSQTGAFNEKLFF. The rearrangement links TRBV9 to TRBJ1-4; 7 nucleotides line up with TRBD1. CDR1 is SGDLS, CDR2 YYNGEE, per germline. The CDR3 runs 15 residues. Trimming cost V 4 bases and J 4 bases; bases outside gene matches: 7. The full variable domain, with the rest looked up from reference TRBV9 and TRBJ1-4, is DSGVTQTPKHLITATGQRVTLRCSPRSGDLSVYWYQQSLDQGLQFLIQYYNGEERAKGNILERFSAQQFPDLHSELNLSSLELGDSALYFCASSQTGAFNEKLFFGSGTQLSVL.

This clone has a single count. The chain carries TRBV30 and TRBJ1-5; 9 bases fit TRBD1. Germline CDR1 is GTSNPN and CDR2 is SVGIG (reference sequence). This CDR3 contains 15 residues. Germline trimming cut 1 base from V and 4 bases from J; bases unmatched to any gene: 5. The CDR3 here is CAWSEGQGSNQPQHF. The CDR3 nucleotides read TGTGCCTGGAGTGAGGGACAGGGTTCGAATCAGCCCCAGCATTTT. Looking up the rest from reference TRBV30 and TRBJ1-5 gives the full variable domain: SQTIHQWPATLVQPVGSPLSLECTVEGTSNPNLYWYRQAAGRGLQLLFYSVGIGQISSEVPQNLSASRPQDRQFILSSKKLLLSDSGFYLCAWSEGQGSNQPQHFGDGTRLSIL.

The CDR3 protein is CASSPGGGTSGSYEQFF. In DNA form, the CDR3 reads TGCGCCAGCAGCCCCGGGGGGGGGACTAGCGGGAGTTATGAGCAGTTCTTC. The V call is TRBV5-1, the J call TRBJ2-1; 14 bases align to TRBD2. V lost 4 bases and J lost 8; bases outside the gene matches: 11. CDR1 and CDR2 (germline): SGHRS, YFSETQ. The CDR3 spans 17 residues.

This chain uses TRBV6-1 with TRBJ2-5; 7 bases map to TRBD1. J lost 4 bases, V lost 8 bases, and 13 bases had no gene match. Per germline, CDR1 MNHNS and CDR2 SASEGT. The CDR3 runs 15 residues. The CDR3 sequence is CASVRQGAVLETQYF. The CDR3 DNA is TGTGCCAGCGTACGACAGGGAGCGGTCTTAGAGACCCAGTACTTC.

This clone was seen more than once but under ten times. The chain carries TRBV6-4 and TRBJ1-5; 7 bases line up with TRBD1. The CDR3 has 13 residues. V lost 3 bases and J lost 5; bases outside the gene matches: 1. The germline gives CDR1 MRHNA, CDR2 SNTAGT. The CDR3 coding sequence is TGTGCCAGCAGTGAACAGGGGCATCAGCCCCAGCATTTT. It specifies CASSEQGHQPQHF.

The V call is TRBV11-2, the J call TRBJ1-5; D unresolved. Per germline, CDR1 SGHAT and CDR2 FQNNGV. The CDR3 runs 15 residues. Trimming pared 0 bases from V and 3 bases from J, leaving 9 bases between. The CDR3 loop reads CASSLDGSSNQPQHF. CDR3 coding DNA: TGTGCCAGCAGCTTAGATGGCAGTTCCAATCAGCCCCAGCATTTT.

This clone appeared a few times. V usage is TRBV9 and J usage is TRBJ2-1, with TRBD2 matching over 10 bases. This CDR3 contains 16 residues. From germline, CDR1 is SGDLS and CDR2 YYNGEE. V lost 0 bases to trimming and J lost 3 bases; unmatched junction nucleotides: 3. CDR3 region: CASSVGTSGDYNEQFF. CDR3 sequence (DNA): TGTGCCAGCAGCGTAGGCACTAGCGGGGACTACAATGAGCAGTTCTTC.

V gene TRBV19 combines with J gene TRBJ2-2; D is possibly TRBD1 (5 bases). The CDR3 covers 14 residues. The V gene lost 8 bases and the J gene lost 0 bases, with 10 bases spanning the gap. The germline V gene encodes CDR1 LNHDA and CDR2 SQIVND (reference sequence). CDR3 residues: CASEMTANTGELFF. DNA of the CDR3: TGTGCCAGTGAAATGACAGCGAACACCGGGGAGCTGTTTTTT.

This sequence joins TRBV5-5 and TRBJ1-2; D is unresolved. With 1 base removed from V and 4 bases from J, the gap between germline ends came to 11 bases. In germline, CDR1 is SGHKS, CDR2 YYEKEE (reference sequence). CDR3 length: 14 amino acids. The CDR3 sequence: CASSLRPGSYGYTF. DNA for the CDR3: TGTGCCAGCAGCTTGAGGCCGGGTTCCTATGGCTACACCTTC. Drawing the rest from reference TRBV5-5 and TRBJ1-2, the complete variable domain is DAGVTQSPTHLIKTRGQQVTLRCSPISGHKSVSWYQQVLGQGPQFIFQYYEKEERGRGNFPDRFSARQFPNYSSELNVNALLLGDSALYLCASSLRPGSYGYTFGSGTRLTVV.

The chain joins TRBV7-2 to TRBJ1-1; TRBD1 matches at 10 bases. The ends lost 3 bases at V and 0 bases at J; junction bases unmatched: 7. CDR1 and CDR2 from the germline V gene are SGHTA and FQGNSA. This CDR3 region has 17 residues. The CDR3 loop is CASSFGGTGALNTEAFF. CDR3 sequence (DNA): TGTGCCAGCAGCTTTGGGGGGACAGGGGCATTGAACACTGAAGCTTTCTTT.

The CDR3 nucleotides read TGTGCCAGCAGAATAGGGGGTTCGGAGACCCAGTACTTC. It yields the protein CASRIGGSETQYF. The J gene is TRBJ2-5, the V gene TRBV6-6; tentative D call: TRBD1 (6 bases). Trimming left V 6 bases short and J 5 bases short, with 13 bases between. The germline gives CDR1 MNHNY, CDR2 SVGAGI (reference sequence). This CDR3 has 13 amino acids.

This chain joins TRBV7-2 and TRBJ2-7, with D possibly TRBD2 on 6 matching bases. The CDR3 length is 12 residues. Germline-derived CDR1 and CDR2 are SGHTA and FQGNSA. The V end was cut by 5 bases, the J end by 3 bases, with 8 bases between. The CDR3 is CASSPGGYEQYF. CDR3 nucleotides: TGTGCCAGCAGCCCCGGGGGCTACGAGCAGTACTTC.

The rearrangement uses TRBV19 and TRBJ1-2; D ambiguous. This CDR3 is built from 14 residues. V dropped 1 base and J dropped 8 bases, with 14 bases sitting between them. In germline, CDR1 is LNHDA, CDR2 SQIVND (reference sequence). The CDR3: CASSIVPVNMGYTF. For the CDR3, the DNA is TGTGCCAGTAGTATAGTCCCAGTGAATATGGGCTACACCTTC.

The rearrangement joins TRBV4-2 to TRBJ2-7, with TRBD2 as a possible D gene (7 bases). The V gene lost 5 bases and the J gene lost 4 bases, with 18 bases spanning the gap. From germline, CDR1 is LGHNA and CDR2 YNFKEQ. The CDR3 runs 15 residues. CDR3 nucleotides: TGTGCCAGCAGCTTGAGGACCGGGGGGCTGTACGAGCAGTACTTC. Translated: CASSLRTGGLYEQYF.

J is TRBJ2-1 and V is TRBV7-2; tentative D call: TRBD1 (7 bases). This CDR3 comprises 18 residues. Germline V gives CDR1 SGHTA, CDR2 FQGNSA. The germline V and J ends were trimmed by 2 bases and 0 bases, with 17 bases remaining between them. The DNA for the CDR3 is TGTGCCAGCAGCTTAAATTCGGGGGCAGGGGGCTCCTACAATGAGCAGTTCTTC. It codes for CASSLNSGAGGSYNEQFF.

The sample holds a few counts of this clone. The chain recombines TRBV18 with TRBJ2-7; 8 bases agree with TRBD1. CDR1 is KGHSH, CDR2 LQKENI, per germline. The CDR3 runs to 15 residues. Trimming at V came to 6 bases and at J to 3 bases, leaving 10 bases not matched to a gene. The CDR3 sequence is CASSEPRTGGYEQYF. CDR3 nucleotide sequence: TGTGCCAGCTCTGAACCCCGCACAGGGGGCTACGAGCAGTACTTC.

The chain links TRBV19 to TRBJ2-3, with 7 bases identical to TRBD2. There are 15 residues in the CDR3. V dropped 4 bases and J dropped 2; count of bases not matched to a gene: 6. CDR1 and CDR2 from the germline V gene are LNHDA and SQIVND (reference sequence). The CDR3 reads CASSTQTSHTDTQYF. CDR3 DNA sequence: TGTGCCAGTAGTACTCAGACTAGCCACACAGATACGCAGTATTTT.

The chain couples TRBV5-6 to TRBJ2-7; D perhaps matches TRBD2 (5 bases). Germline V gene sequence: CDR1 SGHDT, CDR2 YYEEEE. The CDR3 totals 13 residues. V lost 7 bases and J lost 3, with 14 bases in between. The CDR3 nucleotides are TGTGCCAGCTTAAGCCCAGGAGGCTACGAGCAGTACTTC. The encoded protein is CASLSPGGYEQYF.

The chain is built from TRBV2 and TRBJ2-1, with D uncertain. Germline V CDR1 and CDR2: SNHLY, FYNNEI. CDR3 length: 14 amino acids. V was shortened by 4 bases and J by 7 bases, with 14 bases between the two germline ends. DNA for the CDR3: TGTGCCAGCAGTGCGGCTAGGATGGAGAATGAGCAGTTCTTC. Translated: CASSAARMENEQFF.

The rearrangement uses TRBV10-2 and TRBJ1-2; D unclear. There are 14 residues in the CDR3. Germline CDR1 reads WSHSY; CDR2 reads SAAADI. V was shortened by 3 bases and J by 2 bases, with 10 bases between the two germline ends. In DNA, the CDR3 is TGCGCCAGCAGTGATTACGGCAGGAACTATGGCTACACCTTC. Amino acids: CASSDYGRNYGYTF.

This clone was seen a handful of times. The CDR3 region is CASRPDRRYGYTF. The CDR3 DNA reads TGTGCCAGTAGACCCGACCGGCGGTATGGCTACACCTTC. The chain combines TRBV19 with TRBJ1-2; D not certain. The CDR3 extends over 13 amino acids. Germline V gene sequence: CDR1 LNHDA, CDR2 SQIVND (reference sequence). Trimming left V 6 bases short and J 5 bases short, with 13 bases between.

The V gene is TRBV2, the J gene TRBJ2-3; D unresolved. The germline CDR1 and CDR2 sequences are SNHLY and FYNNEI. The CDR3 sequence is 13 residues long. Trimming took off 6 bases at V and 6 bases at J, with 13 bases between the two ends. CDR3 nucleotide sequence: TGTGCCAGCAGGCTCTATCCGTCGGATACGCAGTATTTT. It translates to CASRLYPSDTQYF. The variable domain in full, completed from reference TRBV2 and TRBJ2-3, reads EPEVTQTPSHQVTQMGQEVILRCVPISNHLYFYWYRQILGQKVEFLVSFYNNEISEKSEIFDDQFSVERPDGSNFTLKIRSTKLEDSAMYFCASRLYPSDTQYFGPGTRLTVL.

The rearrangement links TRBV9 to TRBJ1-2; 9 bases align to TRBD1. In germline, CDR1 is SGDLS, CDR2 YYNGEE. Germline trimming cut 3 bases from V and 4 bases from J; bases unmatched to any gene: 7. The CDR3 is 15 amino acids. DNA for the CDR3: TGTGCCAGCAGCGCGGAGGACAGGGGATCCTATGGCTACACCTTC. Translating gives CASSAEDRGSYGYTF. Full variable domain (rest looked up from reference TRBV9 and TRBJ1-2): DSGVTQTPKHLITATGQRVTLRCSPRSGDLSVYWYQQSLDQGLQFLIQYYNGEERAKGNILERFSAQQFPDLHSELNLSSLELGDSALYFCASSAEDRGSYGYTFGSGTRLTVV.

This clone was detected only a few times. J is TRBJ2-7 and V is TRBV10-3; tentative D call: TRBD2 (6 bases). Germline lookup yields CDR1 ENHRY and CDR2 SYGVKD. The CDR3 spans 13 residues. With 6 bases removed from V and 3 bases from J, the gap between germline ends came to 12 bases. The CDR3 here is CAIRTGSNYEQYF. CDR3 DNA: TGTGCCATCAGAACCGGGAGTAACTACGAGCAGTACTTC.

A remark on this clone: At one boundary the junction diverges from the germline segment, which might be a read error. This rearrangement joins TRBV11-2 to TRBJ2-7; D is ambiguous. Per germline, CDR1 SGHAT and CDR2 FQNNGV. The CDR3 extends over 15 amino acids. In DNA form, the CDR3 reads TGTGCCAGCAGCTTAGGAATCCTAGGCTCCGACGAGCAGTACTTC. Its protein is CASSLGILGSDEQYF.

The chain joins TRBV10-3 to TRBJ1-2, with 7 bases fitting TRBD1. The CDR3 is 17 amino acids. V lost 3 bases to trimming and J lost 2 bases; unmatched junction nucleotides: 12. Looked up from germline, CDR1 is ENHRY and CDR2 is SYGVKD. This CDR3 is CAISESALLQGNYGYTF. CDR3 nucleotide sequence: TGTGCCATCAGTGAATCGGCCCTCCTACAGGGGAACTATGGCTACACCTTC.

The chain couples TRBV18 to TRBJ1-6; D gene uncertain. The CDR3 loop spans 13 amino acids. Germline-derived CDR1 and CDR2 are KGHSH and LQKENI. Trimming cost V 0 bases and J 7 bases, with 4 bases left between them. CDR3 in amino acids: CASSPPLNSPLHF. Written as DNA, the CDR3 is TGTGCCAGCTCACCACCTTTAAATTCACCCCTCCACTTT.